The rows below give T cell receptor beta chains drawn from one sample of a study of blood T cells in healthy people across ages. TCRdb redid the calling of the 5' RACE reads with MiXCR, one entry per CDR3 protein. In the table there are approximately 600,000 distinct CDR3 sequences, 58% of which are singletons. Sequenced input: blood. These TCRs come from a man aged 60-69 years in good health. CDR3s leave out the opening cysteine and the closing phenylalanine or tryptophan. Not every row has a clone size; where given, it reads once, few, many or a size class.

j_call,clone_size,v_call,cdr3_aa
TRBJ1-2,NA,TRBV7-6,ASSLGERGRNYGYT
TRBJ2-1,few,TRBV29-1,SARTGWNEQF
TRBJ2-5,few,TRBV2,ASRETPAQETQY
TRBJ2-5,NA,TRBV20-1,SARDPSGGAGETQY
TRBJ2-1,NA,TRBV3-1,ASSQQQGREQF
TRBJ2-1,NA,TRBV28,ASRRTSGGNNEQF
NA,NA,TRBV20-1,SASAPGAGETQY
TRBJ2-5,many,TRBV29-1,SVVLGGASETQY
TRBJ1-1,NA,TRBV20-1,SARVGTSGTEAF
TRBJ1-1,NA,TRBV29-1,SVEEQGGTEAF
TRBJ2-4,NA,TRBV20-1,SARGLAGRDIQY
TRBJ2-1,few,TRBV7-2,ASSSGRNEQF
TRBJ2-5,few,TRBV27,ASSFGTSGGRETQY
TRBJ2-1,NA,TRBV11-3,ASSNSGTGGGEQF
TRBJ2-3,NA,TRBV3-1,ASSQDVGPSTDTQY
TRBJ1-5,NA,TRBV7-2,ASSSGGVRHSNQPQH
TRBJ1-4,NA,TRBV3-1,ASSQDPNEKLF
TRBJ2-3,few,TRBV12-3/TRBV12-4,ASSPRRDSFTDTQY
TRBJ2-5,NA,TRBV27,ASSAQPGQETQY
TRBJ2-7,NA,TRBV7-9,ASSAGTGVSYEQY
TRBJ2-3,NA,TRBV18,ASSPQGTTDTQY
TRBJ1-6,once,TRBV9,ASSVQVGNSPLH
TRBJ2-2,few,TRBV5-6,ASSSYDTAGELF
TRBJ2-3,NA,TRBV7-6,ASSLVGQSPGTDTQY
TRBJ1-1,NA,TRBV12-3/TRBV12-4,ASSSQTGGEAF
TRBJ2-5,NA,TRBV9,ASSVVTQETQY
TRBJ1-2,NA,TRBV5-1,ASRAETNYGYT
TRBJ2-3,NA,TRBV29-1,SANPNGGRADTQY
TRBJ2-2,NA,TRBV7-8,ASSFNRGGGELF
TRBJ2-1,NA,TRBV7-9,ASSPRLAGDQFLRNEQF
TRBJ1-2,NA,TRBV7-2,ASSLAPANYGYT
TRBJ2-1,NA,TRBV7-2,ASSLGLAREF
TRBJ2-7,NA,TRBV5-1,ASSAGGDEQY
TRBJ1-1,NA,TRBV5-1,ASTRTGALNTEAF
NA,NA,TRBV7-9,ASSPPSGGIYEQY
TRBJ2-5,few,TRBV7-2,ASSLASDETQY
TRBJ2-5,few,TRBV2,ASRAGLAQETQY
NA,NA,TRBV7-9,ASSLAASGGAKSYEQY
TRBJ1-1,NA,TRBV20-1,SAPNPRDENTEAF
TRBJ1-2,NA,TRBV20-1,SARDIDFLGSYT
TRBJ2-1,NA,TRBV7-8,ASSTGQGPGEQF
TRBJ2-4,NA,TRBV20-1,SAQGQPTGQY
TRBJ1-2,once,TRBV10-3,AISEQTVPNYGYT
TRBJ2-3,once,TRBV9,ASSASGTGAHYTDTQY
TRBJ2-3,once,TRBV29-1,GIKYRGGTDTQY
TRBJ2-3,NA,TRBV5-1,ASSPTTTDTQY
TRBJ2-2,few,TRBV5-1,ASSVGDTGELF
TRBJ2-1,NA,TRBV6-2/TRBV6-3,ASSRQPGLAGEASEQF
TRBJ2-5,NA,TRBV4-1,ASSQGPLPETQY
TRBJ2-5,NA,TRBV20-1,SAPSWTSKETQY
TRBJ2-1,many,TRBV5-1,ASSATGGNEQF
TRBJ2-7,NA,TRBV29-1,SVRRTGTGISEQY